These T cell receptor beta chains were read from a single sample in a study of blood T cell repertoires in COVID-19. Using immunoSEQ multiplex PCR, the repertoire was profiled, and TCRdb retains in-frame clones only, with some absent. The data hold fewer than 500,000 clones, with 70% to 90% observed a single time. Sample: PBMCs or T cells enriched from blood (not recorded which). Receptors were obtained from a woman between 25 and 40 years old with acute COVID-19. Each CDR3 is given with its conserved first and last residue. The D gene is left open where the match is weak.

J | D | V | CDR3
TRBJ1-2 | NA | TRBV7-6 | CASSLSPNPGDYGYTF
TRBJ2-2 | NA | TRBV6-5 | CASSQGRGTGELFF
TRBJ1-2 | NA | TRBV5-4 | CASSLDQYGYTF
TRBJ2-7 | TRBD1 | TRBV5-1 | CASSRDRGEQYF
TRBJ1-1 | NA | TRBV6-5 | CASSTPGQMNTEAFF
TRBJ2-7 | TRBD1 | TRBV4-1 | CASSQVDRVNYEQYF
TRBJ1-6 | NA | TRBV28 | CASSFGGGLNSPLHF
TRBJ2-3 | NA | TRBV6-5 | CASSYTGIGTDTQYF
TRBJ2-3 | TRBD2 | TRBV19 | CASSITSGGADTQYF
TRBJ2-2 | NA | TRBV10-3 | CAISGTLETGELFF
TRBJ2-2 | TRBD2 | TRBV3-1/TRBV3-2 | CASSQGLAANTGELFF
TRBJ2-1 | NA | TRBV18 | CASSTGTSLLEQFF
TRBJ1-1 | TRBD1 | TRBV9 | CASSAVTGGPWEAFF
TRBJ1-1 | NA | TRBV20-1 | CSASGTLNTEAFF
TRBJ2-7 | TRBD2 | TRBV10-3 | CAISGPSSGGVSYEQYF
TRBJ2-7 | NA | TRBV6-2/TRBV6-3 | CASSLLGGFSYEQYF
TRBJ2-1 | TRBD2 | TRBV3-1/TRBV3-2 | CATRTSGVEFYNEQFF
TRBJ1-6 | NA | TRBV4-2 | CASSQGGRYNSPLHF
TRBJ2-4 | TRBD1 | TRBV25-1 | CANPTDRSIAKNIQYF
TRBJ1-4 | TRBD1 | TRBV7-9 | CASSPGQGGEKLFF
TRBJ1-3 | TRBD1 | TRBV25-1 | CASSGQGGNTIYF
TRBJ2-1 | TRBD2 | TRBV4-1 | CASSQEGGTSGVNEQFF
TRBJ1-4 | NA | TRBV29-1 | CSASGWDEKLFF
TRBJ1-2 | TRBD1 | TRBV5-1 | CASSQDRVTYGYTF
TRBJ2-7 | TRBD1 | TRBV27 | CASSPRTGGFYEQYF
TRBJ1-6 | TRBD1 | TRBV11-2 | CASSLLGTENSPLHF
TRBJ2-3 | TRBD1 | TRBV19 | CASTPDRGVADTQYF
TRBJ2-7 | NA | TRBV9 | CASSPGGPEQYF
TRBJ1-2 | NA | TRBV2 | CASWGKNYGYTF
TRBJ2-7 | NA | TRBV20-1 | CSAPDIYEQYF
TRBJ2-7 | TRBD1 | TRBV4-1 | CASSQDAAGTGSSYEQYF
TRBJ1-1 | NA | TRBV3-1/TRBV3-2 | CASSPGGQGNTEAFF
TRBJ2-7 | NA | TRBV9 | CASSVRESYEQYF
TRBJ2-7 | TRBD1 | TRBV9 | CASSARGTGEFEQYF
TRBJ2-5 | TRBD2 | TRBV7-3 | CASSLGAPSGGQETQYF
TRBJ1-6 | NA | TRBV11-2 | CASSPGTFYNSPLHF
TRBJ2-3 | TRBD2 | TRBV6-5 | CASDRTSGGFDTQYF
TRBJ2-1 | TRBD2 | TRBV7-2 | CASRLAGTNEQFF
TRBJ2-7 | TRBD1 | TRBV5-1 | CASSFGTGGPYEQYF
TRBJ1-2 | TRBD1 | TRBV6-5 | CASDTGGAYYGYTF
TRBJ1-1 | NA | TRBV7-2 | CASSPGHTNTEAFF
TRBJ2-5 | TRBD2 | TRBV28 | CASSRGTSGGWYQETQYF
TRBJ1-4 | TRBD1 | TRBV18 | CASSMGQSATNEKLFF
TRBJ2-7 | TRBD2 | TRBV5-1 | CASSLTLAGAPYEQYF
TRBJ1-2 | NA | TRBV9 | CASSVALKGQAYGYTF
TRBJ1-2 | TRBD1 | TRBV18 | CASSPPTGTASNYGYTF
TRBJ1-1 | NA | TRBV23-1 | CASSHPGGTEAFF
TRBJ1-5 | NA | TRBV21-1 | CASSKVKGYSNQPQHF
TRBJ1-5 | TRBD1 | TRBV6-2/TRBV6-3 | CASSSGGNSNQPQHF
TRBJ2-7 | TRBD1 | TRBV6-1 | CASSEVGTGTYEQYF